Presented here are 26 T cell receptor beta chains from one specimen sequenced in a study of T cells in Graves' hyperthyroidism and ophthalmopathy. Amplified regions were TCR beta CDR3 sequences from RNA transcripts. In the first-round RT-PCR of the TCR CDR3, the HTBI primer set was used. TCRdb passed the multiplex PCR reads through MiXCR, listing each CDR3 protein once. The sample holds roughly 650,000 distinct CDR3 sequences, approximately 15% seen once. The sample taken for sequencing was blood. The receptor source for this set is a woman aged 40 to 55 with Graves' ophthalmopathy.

The CDR3 reads CASTRPGLGYNEQFF. CDR3 DNA: TGTGCCAGCACCAGGCCGGGACTAGGGTACAATGAGCAGTTCTTC. This rearrangement joins TRBV25-1 to TRBJ2-1; 8 nucleotides align to TRBD2. V shed 7 bases and J 4 bases; nucleotides not matched to a gene: 9. Germline V gene sequence: CDR1 MGHDK, CDR2 SYGVNS. This CDR3 region has 15 residues.

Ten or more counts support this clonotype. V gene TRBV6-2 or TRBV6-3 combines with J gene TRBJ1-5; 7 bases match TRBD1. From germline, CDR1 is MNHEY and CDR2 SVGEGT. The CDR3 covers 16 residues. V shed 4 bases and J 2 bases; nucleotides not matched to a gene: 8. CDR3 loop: CASSLSGGFGNQPQHF. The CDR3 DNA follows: TGTGCCAGCAGTTTGTCAGGGGGTTTCGGCAATCAGCCCCAGCATTTT.

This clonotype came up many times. CDR3 residues: CAWSVRGGTNEKLFF. CDR3 bases: TGTGCCTGGAGTGTACGGGGGGGAACTAATGAAAAACTGTTTTTT. This rearrangement joins TRBV30 to TRBJ1-4; perhaps TRBD1 as D (5 bases). CDR3 length equals 15 residues. The germline V gene has CDR1 GTSNPN and CDR2 SVGIG (reference sequence). V was cut by 0 bases and J by 1 base, with 9 bases left in between.

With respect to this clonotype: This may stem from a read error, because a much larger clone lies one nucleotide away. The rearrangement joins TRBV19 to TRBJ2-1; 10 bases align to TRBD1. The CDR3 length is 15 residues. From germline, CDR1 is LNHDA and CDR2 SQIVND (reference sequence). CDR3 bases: TGTGCCAGTCGAAGGGGACAGGGGATCTACGATGAGCAGTTCTTC. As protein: CASRRGQGIYDEQFF.

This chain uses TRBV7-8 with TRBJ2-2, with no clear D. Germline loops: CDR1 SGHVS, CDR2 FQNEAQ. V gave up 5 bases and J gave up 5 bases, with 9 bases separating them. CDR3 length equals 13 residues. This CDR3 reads CASSQKFTGELFF. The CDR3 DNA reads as TGTGCCAGCAGCCAAAAATTTACCGGGGAGCTGTTTTTT.

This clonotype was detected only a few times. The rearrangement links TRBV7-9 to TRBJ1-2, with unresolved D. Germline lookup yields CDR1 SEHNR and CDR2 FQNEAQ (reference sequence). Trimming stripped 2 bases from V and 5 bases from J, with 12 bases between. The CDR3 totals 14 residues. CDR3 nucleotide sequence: TGTGCCAGCAGCTTATTTGAGGTCCGTTATGGCTACACCTTC. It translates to CASSLFEVRYGYTF.

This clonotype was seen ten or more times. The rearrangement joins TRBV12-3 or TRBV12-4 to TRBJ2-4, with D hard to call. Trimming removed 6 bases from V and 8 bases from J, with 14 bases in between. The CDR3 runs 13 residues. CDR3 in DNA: TGTGCCAGCAGAGATCCCTTAGAGGACATTCAGTACTTC. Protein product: CASRDPLEDIQYF.

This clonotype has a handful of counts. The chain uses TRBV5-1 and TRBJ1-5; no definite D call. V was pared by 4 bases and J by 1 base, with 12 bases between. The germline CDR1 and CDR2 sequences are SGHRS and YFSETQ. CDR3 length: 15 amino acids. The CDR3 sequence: CASSPHGPSNQPQHF. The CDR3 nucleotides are TGCGCCAGCAGCCCACATGGCCCAAGCAATCAGCCCCAGCATTTT.

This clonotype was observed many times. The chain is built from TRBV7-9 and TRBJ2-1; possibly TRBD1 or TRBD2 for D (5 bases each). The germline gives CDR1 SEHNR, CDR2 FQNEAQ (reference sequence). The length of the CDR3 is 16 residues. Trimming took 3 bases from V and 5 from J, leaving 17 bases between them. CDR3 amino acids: CASSFVGWGKNNEQFF. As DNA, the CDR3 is TGTGCCAGCAGCTTCGTGGGATGGGGGAAAAACAATGAGCAGTTCTTC.

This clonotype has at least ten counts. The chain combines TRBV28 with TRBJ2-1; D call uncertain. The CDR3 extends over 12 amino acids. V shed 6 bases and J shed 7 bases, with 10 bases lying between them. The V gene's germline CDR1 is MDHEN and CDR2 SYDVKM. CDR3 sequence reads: CASSQSPNEQFF. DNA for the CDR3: TGTGCCAGCAGCCAGAGTCCGAATGAGCAGTTCTTC.

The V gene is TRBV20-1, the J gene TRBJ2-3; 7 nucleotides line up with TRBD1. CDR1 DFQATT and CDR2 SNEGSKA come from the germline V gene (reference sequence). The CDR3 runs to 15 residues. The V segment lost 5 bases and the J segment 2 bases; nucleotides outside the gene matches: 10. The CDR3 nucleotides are TGCAGTGCTGTCCCTGGGGGACAGTTCACAGATACGCAGTATTTT. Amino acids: CSAVPGGQFTDTQYF.

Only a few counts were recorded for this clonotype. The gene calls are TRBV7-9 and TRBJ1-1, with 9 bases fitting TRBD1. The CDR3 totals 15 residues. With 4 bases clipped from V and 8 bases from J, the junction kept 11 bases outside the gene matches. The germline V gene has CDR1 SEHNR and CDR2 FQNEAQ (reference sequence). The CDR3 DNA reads TGTGCCAGCAGCTCCGCCATGACAGGGGGTATCGAAGCTTTCTTT. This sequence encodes CASSSAMTGGIEAFF.

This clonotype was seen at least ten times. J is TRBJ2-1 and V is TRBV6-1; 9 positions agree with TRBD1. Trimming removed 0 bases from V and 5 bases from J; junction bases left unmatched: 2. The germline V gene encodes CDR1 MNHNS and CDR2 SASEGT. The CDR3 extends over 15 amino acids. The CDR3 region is CASSEAGTGHNEQFF. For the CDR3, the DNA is TGTGCCAGCAGTGAAGCGGGGACAGGGCACAATGAGCAGTTCTTC.

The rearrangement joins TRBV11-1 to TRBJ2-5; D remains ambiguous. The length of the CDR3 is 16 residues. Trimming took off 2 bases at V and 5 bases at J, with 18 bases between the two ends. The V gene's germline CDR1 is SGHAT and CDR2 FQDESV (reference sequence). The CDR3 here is CASSLRVYNERETQYF. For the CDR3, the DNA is TGTGCCAGCAGCTTACGGGTCTATAATGAACGGGAGACCCAGTACTTC.

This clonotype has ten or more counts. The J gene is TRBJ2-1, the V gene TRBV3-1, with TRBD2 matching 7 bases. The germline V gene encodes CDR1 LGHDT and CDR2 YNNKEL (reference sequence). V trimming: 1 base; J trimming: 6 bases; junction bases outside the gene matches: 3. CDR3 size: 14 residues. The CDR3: CASSQGLAGNEQFF. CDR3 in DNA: TGTGCCAGCAGCCAAGGACTAGCCGGCAATGAGCAGTTCTTC.

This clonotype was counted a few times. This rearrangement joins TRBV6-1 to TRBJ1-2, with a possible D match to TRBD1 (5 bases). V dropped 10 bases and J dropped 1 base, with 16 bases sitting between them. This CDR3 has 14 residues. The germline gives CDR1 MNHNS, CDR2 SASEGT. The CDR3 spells CATKTLDSNYGYTF. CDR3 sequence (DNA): TGTGCCACCAAAACGCTAGACAGTAACTATGGCTACACCTTC.

The CDR3 bases are TGTGCCAGCAGTCCGAACAGGGTGGGGGAGACCCAGTACTTC. Encoded protein: CASSPNRVGETQYF. The rearrangement joins TRBV12-3 or TRBV12-4 to TRBJ2-5, with D perhaps TRBD1 (6 bases). Trimming removed 5 bases from V and 5 bases from J, with 15 bases in between. The CDR3 runs to 14 residues.

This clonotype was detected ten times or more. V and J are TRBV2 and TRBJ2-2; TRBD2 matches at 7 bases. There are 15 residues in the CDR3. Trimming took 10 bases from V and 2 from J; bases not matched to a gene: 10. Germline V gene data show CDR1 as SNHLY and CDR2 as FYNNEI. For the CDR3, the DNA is TGTGCCATCACTGGGCTAGCGGTTAACACCGGGGAGCTGTTTTTT. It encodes CAITGLAVNTGELFF.

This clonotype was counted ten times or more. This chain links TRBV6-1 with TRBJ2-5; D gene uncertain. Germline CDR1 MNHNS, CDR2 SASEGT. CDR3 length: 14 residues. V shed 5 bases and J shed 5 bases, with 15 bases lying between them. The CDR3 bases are TGTGCCAGCAGTTATGATTGGAGTAGCGAGACCCAGTACTTC. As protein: CASSYDWSSETQYF.

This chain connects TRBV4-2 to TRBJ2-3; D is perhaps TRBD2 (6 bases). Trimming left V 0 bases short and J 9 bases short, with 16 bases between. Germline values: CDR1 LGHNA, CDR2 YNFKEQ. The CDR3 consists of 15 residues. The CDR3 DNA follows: TGTGCCAGCAGCCAAGAGGTTGGTGCGGAGGGCACGCAGTATTTT. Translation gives CASSQEVGAEGTQYF.

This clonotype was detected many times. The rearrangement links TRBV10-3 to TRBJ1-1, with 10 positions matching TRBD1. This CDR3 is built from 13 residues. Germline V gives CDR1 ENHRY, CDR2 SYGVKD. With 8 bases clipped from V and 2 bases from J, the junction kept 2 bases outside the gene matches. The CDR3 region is CAIGTGENTEAFF. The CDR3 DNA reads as TGTGCCATCGGGACAGGGGAAAACACTGAAGCTTTCTTT.

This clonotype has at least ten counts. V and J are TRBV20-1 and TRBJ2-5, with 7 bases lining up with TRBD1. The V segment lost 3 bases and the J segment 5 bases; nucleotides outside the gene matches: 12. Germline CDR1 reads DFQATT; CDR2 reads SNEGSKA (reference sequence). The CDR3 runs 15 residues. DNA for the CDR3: TGCAGTGCTAGTCCTAGGACAGGAGGTGTGGAGACCCAGTACTTC. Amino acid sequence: CSASPRTGGVETQYF.

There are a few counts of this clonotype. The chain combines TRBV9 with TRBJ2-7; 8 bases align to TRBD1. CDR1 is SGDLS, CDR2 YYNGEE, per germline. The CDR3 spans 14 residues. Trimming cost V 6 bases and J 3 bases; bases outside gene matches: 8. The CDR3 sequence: CASTRGDRNYEQYF. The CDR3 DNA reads TGTGCCAGCACTCGAGGGGACAGGAACTACGAGCAGTACTTC.

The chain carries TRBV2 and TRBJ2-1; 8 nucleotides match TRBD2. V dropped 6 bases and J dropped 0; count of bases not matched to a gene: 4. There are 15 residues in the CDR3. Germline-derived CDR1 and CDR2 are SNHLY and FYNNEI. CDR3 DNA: TGTGCCAGCAGGGAGGGGACTAGCTCCTACAATGAGCAGTTCTTC. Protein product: CASREGTSSYNEQFF.

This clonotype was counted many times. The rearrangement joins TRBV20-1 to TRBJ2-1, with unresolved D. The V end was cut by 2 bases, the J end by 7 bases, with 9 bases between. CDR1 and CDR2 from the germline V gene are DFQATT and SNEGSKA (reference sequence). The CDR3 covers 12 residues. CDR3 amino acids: CSARWAGNEQFF. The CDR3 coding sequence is TGCAGTGCTAGATGGGCCGGGAATGAGCAGTTCTTC.

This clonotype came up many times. The CDR3 loop is CAWKVARHMNTEAFF. The CDR3 DNA reads as TGTGCCTGGAAAGTTGCCAGACACATGAACACTGAAGCTTTCTTT. This chain links TRBV30 with TRBJ1-1; D unclear. Looked up from germline, CDR1 is GTSNPN and CDR2 is SVGIG (reference sequence). CDR3 size: 15 residues. Trimming removed 4 bases from V and 0 bases from J, with 15 bases in between.